A selection of T cell receptor beta chains follows, all from one sample in a study of shared clonotypes between healthy human individuals. TCRdb keeps only in-frame clones here, not all; method: immunoSEQ multiplex PCR. This table holds roughly 680,000 clones, around 77% found once. Sequenced sample: memory CD4+ T cells sorted from blood. All receptors come from a woman aged 25 to 45 in good health. Each CDR3 is given with its conserved first and last residue. D genes are given only for firm matches. Clone size is stated in some rows and not others, as once, few, many or a class when expanded.

>-|TRBJ2-1|TRBV5-1|-
TGCGCCAGCAGCTTGGATATAACTCTGGGCTATGAGCAGTTCTTC
CASSLDITLGYEQFF
>-|TRBJ1-3|TRBV7-6|-
TGTGCCAGCAGCACTCAGGGACGCTCTGGAAACACCATATATTTT
CASSTQGRSGNTIYF
>-|TRBJ2-7|TRBV11-2|-
TGTGCCAGCAGGGGGACGGGGACCCGTGCCGAGCAGTACTTC
CASRGTGTRAEQYF
>-|TRBJ1-1|TRBV6-5|-
TGTGCCAGCAGTTCCCCGGGTAGTCAAGCTTTCTTT
CASSSPGSQAFF
>-|TRBJ1-2|TRBV5-1|-
TGCGCCAGCAGCCTCAGGCCGACCCGGGACACCTCTAACTATGGCTACACCTTC
CASSLRPTRDTSNYGYTF
>-|TRBJ2-5|TRBV11-3|-
TGTGCCAGCAGCTTAGATCCGAGTACCCAAGAGACCCAGTACTTC
CASSLDPSTQETQYF
>TRBD2|TRBJ2-2|TRBV14|-
TGTGCCAGCGCTAGCGGGGCGAACACCGGGGAGCTGTTTTTT
CASASGANTGELFF
>-|TRBJ2-7|TRBV11-2|-
TGTGCCAGCAGCTTACAGAGAGGGACCTACGAGCAGTACTTC
CASSLQRGTYEQYF
>-|TRBJ2-7|TRBV4-1|-
TGCGCCAGCAGCCAAGAGATATCGGACCGAAAGGGGCAGTACTTC
CASSQEISDRKGQYF
>-|TRBJ2-7|TRBV6-1|few
TGTGCCAGCAGTGCGGGCTACGAGCAGTACTTC
CASSAGYEQYF
>-|TRBJ1-5|TRBV27|once
TGTGCCAGCAGTTTGAGAGGGGACGGGTTCGGGGTCGATCAGCCCCAGCATTTT
CASSLRGDGFGVDQPQHF
>-|TRBJ2-7|TRBV28|-
TGTGCCACCCAATTTGGGGGGACCAGCTCCTACGAGCAGTACTTC
CATQFGGTSSYEQYF
>TRBD1|TRBJ1-1|TRBV19|-
TGTGCCAGTAGTATTCCACAGGGGACTGAAGCTTTCTTT
CASSIPQGTEAFF
>TRBD1|TRBJ2-7|TRBV6-1|-
TGTGCCAGCAGTGGTCGGACAGGCGTGGACGAGCAGTACTTC
CASSGRTGVDEQYF
>-|TRBJ1-4|TRBV7-2|-
TGTGCCAGCAGCCACGATGGAGGATATGAAAAACTGTTTTTT
CASSHDGGYEKLFF
>-|TRBJ2-7|TRBV6-5|-
TGTGCCACCGCCCGTTTGACGGGGTCCGAGCAGTACTTC
CATARLTGSEQYF
>TRBD2|TRBJ2-7|TRBV28|-
TGTGCCAGCGTCACTTTTAGCGGGAGCCCCATAGACGAGCAGTACTTC
CASVTFSGSPIDEQYF
>-|TRBJ2-3|TRBV28|-
TGTGCCAGCAGTCTAATAGGAAAAAAGTGGGGCACAGATACGCAGTATTTT
CASSLIGKKWGTDTQYF
>-|TRBJ1-2|TRBV28|-
TGTGCCTTACAGGAGGGCAGGGACCCACTTAGGGGTGGCTACACCTTC
CALQEGRDPLRGGYTF
>-|TRBJ1-1|TRBV5-1|many
TGCGCCAGCAGCCAACAACAGAACACTGAAGCTTTCTTT
CASSQQQNTEAFF
>TRBD1|TRBJ1-3|TRBV7-8|once
TGTGCCAGCAGCCCCTTGGGGACAGGCCCCTCTGGAAACACCATATATTTT
CASSPLGTGPSGNTIYF
>TRBD2|TRBJ2-1|TRBV9|few
TGTGCCAGCAGCGTAGATAGCGGGCGTTACAATGAGCAGTTCTTC
CASSVDSGRYNEQFF
>-|TRBJ2-7|TRBV16|-
TGTGCCAGCAGTACCGTCGGCGGATCGTCGTACGAGCAGTACTTC
CASSTVGGSSYEQYF
>-|TRBJ1-1|TRBV6-5|-
TGTGCCAGCAGTTACGGCCATGAGGGAGCTGAAGCTTTCTTT
CASSYGHEGAEAFF
>TRBD1|TRBJ2-3|TRBV5-6|-
TGTGCCAGCAGCTTTGGCCATGGACAGGGGGCAGATACGCAGTATTTT
CASSFGHGQGADTQYF
>TRBD1|TRBJ1-4|TRBV19|-
TGTGCCAGTATTCGGACAGGGGTGGCAACTAATGAAAAACTGTTTTTT
CASIRTGVATNEKLFF
>-|TRBJ1-2|TRBV6-5|-
TGTGCCAGCAGTTACTCCCGGGACCGGGGAGAGGGCTACACCTTC
CASSYSRDRGEGYTF
>-|TRBJ1-2|TRBV7-8|-
TGTGCCAGCAGCCCGATAGCGGGACGGAACTATGGCTACACCTTC
CASSPIAGRNYGYTF
>-|TRBJ1-2|TRBV28|-
TGTGCCAGCAGTTTCCGGGGTAGGGATGGCTACACCTTC
CASSFRGRDGYTF
>-|TRBJ2-7|TRBV28|once
TGTGCCAGCAGTTCCCGACCCTACGAGCAGTACTTC
CASSSRPYEQYF
>-|TRBJ1-5|TRBV11-2|-
TGTGCCAGCAGCTTAGCGGGAGGGAACAATCAGCCCCAGCATTTT
CASSLAGGNNQPQHF
>-|TRBJ1-2|TRBV29-1|-
TGCAGCGTTGAATCTTCGGCACTAAGCTACACCTTC
CSVESSALSYTF
>-|TRBJ2-3|TRBV19|-
TGTGCCAGTAGTACGGGGCGGTACACAGATACGCAGTATTTT
CASSTGRYTDTQYF
>-|TRBJ2-2|TRBV29-1|-
TGCAGCGTTGGGGGGCAGAACCAAGTAACCACCGGGGAGCTGTTTTTT
CSVGGQNQVTTGELFF
>-|TRBJ1-6|TRBV2|many
TGTGCCAGCAGGACTCAGGGGCGGAATTCACCCCTCCACTTT
CASRTQGRNSPLHF
>-|TRBJ2-2|TRBV6-5|many
TGTGCCAGCAGTAGTAGTGACCCCTTGGCCGGGGAGCTGTTTTTT
CASSSSDPLAGELFF
>-|TRBJ2-5|TRBV5-1|-
TGCGCCAGCAGCAACCTAGCGTCAGAGACCCAGTACTTC
CASSNLASETQYF
>TRBD1|TRBJ1-1|TRBV6-6|few
TGTGCCAGCAGGGGACAGGGGGCTGAAGCTTTCTTT
CASRGQGAEAFF
>TRBD1|TRBJ1-2|TRBV28|-
TGTGCCAGTCAGACCGGGACAGGCTTTAACTATGGCTACACCTTC
CASQTGTGFNYGYTF
>-|TRBJ2-4|TRBV6-5|once
TGTGCCAGCAGTTACAACAGAGGCTCAGCCAAAAACATTCAGTACTTC
CASSYNRGSAKNIQYF
>-|TRBJ2-3|TRBV14|-
TGTGCCAGCAGCCAAGTAACTACCCTTAGCACAGATACGCAGTATTTT
CASSQVTTLSTDTQYF
>TRBD1|TRBJ2-2|TRBV2|-
TGTGCCAGCAGTGACGGGACAGGAGGCACCGGGGAGCTGTTTTTT
CASSDGTGGTGELFF
>-|TRBJ1-3|TRBV29-1|-
TGCAGCGTTGAAGTGGGGATTGGAAACACCATATATTTT
CSVEVGIGNTIYF
>TRBD2|TRBJ2-1|TRBV28|once
TGTGCCACCACCCCGGGACTAGCGGCCAATGAGCAGTTCTTC
CATTPGLAANEQFF
>-|TRBJ1-4|TRBV28|-
TGTGCCAGCCTAGCTAATGAAAAACTGTTTTTT
CASLANEKLFF
>-|TRBJ2-7|TRBV27|-
TGTGCCAGCAGCCCGGGGTCCAGCTCCTACGAGCAGTACTTC
CASSPGSSSYEQYF
>-|TRBJ2-2|TRBV28|-
TGTGCCAGCAGTTTAAACCGGCCTCTCGGGGAGCTGTTTTTT
CASSLNRPLGELFF
>-|TRBJ2-6|TRBV7-2|-
TGTGCCAGCAGCTTAGTCGCAGGCTCTGGGGCCAACGTCCTGACTTTC
CASSLVAGSGANVLTF